This T cell receptor beta chain derives from a study of memory CD4+ T cells and cytomegalovirus serostatus. Study outcomes and limitations: Suggested: most of the CMV-linked TCR signature lies in CD4+ memory cells.

Single viable CD3+CD4+CD8-CD45RO+ cells were sorted as the memory CD4+ T cells. Serum IgG to CMV pp150, pp28, p38 and p52 defined serostatus. In the authors' methods: Out-of-frame sequences were removed, leaving around 2,000,000 distinct TCRbeta sequences. Produced via immunoSEQ multiplex PCR; TCRdb's table is partial and in-frame only. V and J calls and clone size are as listed in that table; D and trimming were resolved from the DNA. Altogether over 55,000 clones are present, approximately 79% being singletons, with the ten largest covering 0.7% to 0.85%. With respect to this clone: The antigen is not known.

The clonotype was recovered from an adult in good health and CMV-seronegative. Sequencing was performed on memory CD4+ T cells from blood.

The CDR3, as DNA: TGCGCCAGCAGCCTCGGGACTACCCGGGGAGATACGCAGTATTTT. Protein product: CASSLGTTRGDTQYF. V usage is TRBV5-1 and J usage is TRBJ2-3, with TRBD2 matching 7 bases. There are 15 residues in the CDR3. In germline, CDR1 is SGHRS, CDR2 YFSETQ. Losses at the gene ends were 4 bases for V and 5 bases for J; bases not matched to a gene: 10.